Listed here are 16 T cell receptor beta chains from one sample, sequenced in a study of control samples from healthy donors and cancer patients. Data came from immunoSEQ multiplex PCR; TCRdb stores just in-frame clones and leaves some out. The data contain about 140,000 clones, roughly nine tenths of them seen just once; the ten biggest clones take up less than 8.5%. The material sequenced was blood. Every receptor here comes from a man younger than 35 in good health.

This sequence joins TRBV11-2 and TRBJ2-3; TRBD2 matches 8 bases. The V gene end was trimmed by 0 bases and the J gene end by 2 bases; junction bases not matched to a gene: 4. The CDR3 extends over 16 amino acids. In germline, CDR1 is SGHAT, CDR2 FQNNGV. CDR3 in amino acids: CASSLDAGGPTDTQYF. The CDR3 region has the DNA TGTGCCAGCAGCTTAGACGCGGGGGGCCCCACAGATACGCAGTATTTT.

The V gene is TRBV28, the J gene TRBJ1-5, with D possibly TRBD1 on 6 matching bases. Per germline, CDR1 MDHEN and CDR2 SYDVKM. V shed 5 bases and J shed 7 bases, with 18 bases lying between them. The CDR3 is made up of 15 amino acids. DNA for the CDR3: TGTGCCAGCAGTCCTCGCGGGGGGCTGTGGCAGCCCCAGCATTTT. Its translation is CASSPRGGLWQPQHF.

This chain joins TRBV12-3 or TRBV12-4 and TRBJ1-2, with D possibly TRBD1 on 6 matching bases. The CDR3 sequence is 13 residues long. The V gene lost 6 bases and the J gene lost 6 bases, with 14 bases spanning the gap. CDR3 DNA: TGTGCCAGCAGACTCTCCGGGGGGCATGGCTACACCTTC. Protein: CASRLSGGHGYTF.

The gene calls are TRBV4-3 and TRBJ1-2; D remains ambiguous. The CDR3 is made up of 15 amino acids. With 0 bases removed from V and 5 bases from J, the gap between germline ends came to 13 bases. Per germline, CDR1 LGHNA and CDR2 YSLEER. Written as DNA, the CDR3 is TGCGCCAGCAGCCAAGATCACGGCGGCGGGTATGGCTACACCTTC. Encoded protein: CASSQDHGGGYGYTF.

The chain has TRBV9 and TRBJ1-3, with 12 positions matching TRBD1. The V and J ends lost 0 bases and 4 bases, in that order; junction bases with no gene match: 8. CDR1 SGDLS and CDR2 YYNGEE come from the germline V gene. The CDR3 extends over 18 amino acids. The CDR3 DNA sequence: TGTGCCAGCAGCGTAGCTTCCGGGACAGGGGGCGAAGGAAACACCATATATTTT. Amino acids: CASSVASGTGGEGNTIYF. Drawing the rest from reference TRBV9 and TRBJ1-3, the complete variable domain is DSGVTQTPKHLITATGQRVTLRCSPRSGDLSVYWYQQSLDQGLQFLIQYYNGEERAKGNILERFSAQQFPDLHSELNLSSLELGDSALYFCASSVASGTGGEGNTIYFGEGSWLTVV.

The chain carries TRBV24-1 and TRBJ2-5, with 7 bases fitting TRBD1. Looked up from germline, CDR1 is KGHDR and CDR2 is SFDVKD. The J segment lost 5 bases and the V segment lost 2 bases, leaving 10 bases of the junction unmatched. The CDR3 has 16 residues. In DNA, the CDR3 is TGTGCCACCAGTGATTCACTGACAGGGTACCTCGAGACCCAGTACTTC. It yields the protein CATSDSLTGYLETQYF.

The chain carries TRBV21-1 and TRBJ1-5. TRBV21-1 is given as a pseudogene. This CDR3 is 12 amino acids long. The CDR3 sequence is CATRGGNQPQHF. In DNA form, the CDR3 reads TGTGCAACGAGGGGGGGCAATCAGCCCCAGCATTTT.

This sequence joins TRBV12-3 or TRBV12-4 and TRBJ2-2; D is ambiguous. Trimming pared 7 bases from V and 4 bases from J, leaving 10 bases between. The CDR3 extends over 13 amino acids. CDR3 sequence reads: CASISTATGELFF. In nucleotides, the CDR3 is TGTGCCAGCATCTCAACTGCCACCGGGGAGCTGTTTTTT.

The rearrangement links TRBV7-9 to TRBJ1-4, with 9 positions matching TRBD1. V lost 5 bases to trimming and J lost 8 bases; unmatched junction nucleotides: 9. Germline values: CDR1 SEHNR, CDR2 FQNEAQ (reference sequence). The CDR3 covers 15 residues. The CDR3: CASSRNRGREEKLFF. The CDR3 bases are TGTGCCAGCAGCCGGAACAGGGGGCGCGAGGAAAAACTGTTTTTT.

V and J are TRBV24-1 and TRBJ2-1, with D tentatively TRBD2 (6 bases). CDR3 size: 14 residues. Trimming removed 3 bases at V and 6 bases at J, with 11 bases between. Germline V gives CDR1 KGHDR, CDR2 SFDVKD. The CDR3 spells CATSDAGTSNEQFF. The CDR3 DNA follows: TGTGCCACCAGTGATGCCGGGACTTCCAATGAGCAGTTCTTC.

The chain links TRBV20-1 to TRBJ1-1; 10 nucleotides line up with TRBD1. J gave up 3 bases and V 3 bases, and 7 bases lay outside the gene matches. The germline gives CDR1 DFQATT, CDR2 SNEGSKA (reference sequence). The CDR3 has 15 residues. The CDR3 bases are TGCAGTGCTAGTGACAGGGGGCTATTGTACACTGAAGCTTTCTTT. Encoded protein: CSASDRGLLYTEAFF.

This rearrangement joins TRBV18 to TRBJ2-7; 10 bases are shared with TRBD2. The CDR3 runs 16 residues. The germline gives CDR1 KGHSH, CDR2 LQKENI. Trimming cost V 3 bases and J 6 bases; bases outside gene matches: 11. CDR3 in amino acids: CASSPASGGSLSEQYF. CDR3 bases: TGTGCCAGCTCACCCGCTAGCGGGGGATCCCTGAGCGAGCAGTACTTC. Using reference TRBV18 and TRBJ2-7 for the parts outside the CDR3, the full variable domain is NAGVMQNPRHLVRRRGQEARLRCSPMKGHSHVYWYRQLPEEGLKFMVYLQKENIIDESGMPKERFSAEFPKEGPSILRIQQVVRGDSAAYFCASSPASGGSLSEQYFGPGTRLTVT.

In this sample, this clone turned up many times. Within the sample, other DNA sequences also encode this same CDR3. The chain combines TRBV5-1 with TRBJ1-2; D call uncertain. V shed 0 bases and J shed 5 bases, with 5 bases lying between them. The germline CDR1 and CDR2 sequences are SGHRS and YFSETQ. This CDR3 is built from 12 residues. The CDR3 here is CASSLGQYGYTF. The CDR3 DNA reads TGCGCCAGCAGCTTGGGGCAGTATGGCTACACCTTC. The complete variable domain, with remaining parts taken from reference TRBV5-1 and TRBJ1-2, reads KAGVTQTPRYLIKTRGQQVTLSCSPISGHRSVSWYQQTPGQGLQFLFEYFSETQRNKGNFPGRFSGRQFSNSRSEMNVSTLELGDSALYLCASSLGQYGYTFGSGTRLTVV.

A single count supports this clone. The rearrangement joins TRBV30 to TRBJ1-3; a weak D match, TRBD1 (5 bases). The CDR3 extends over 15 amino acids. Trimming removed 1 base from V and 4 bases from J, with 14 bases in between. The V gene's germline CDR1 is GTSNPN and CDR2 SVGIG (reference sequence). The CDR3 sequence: CAWSGGSHRGNTIYF. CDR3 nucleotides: TGTGCCTGGAGTGGGGGCAGTCATCGCGGAAACACCATATATTTT. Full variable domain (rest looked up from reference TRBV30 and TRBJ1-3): SQTIHQWPATLVQPVGSPLSLECTVEGTSNPNLYWYRQAAGRGLQLLFYSVGIGQISSEVPQNLSASRPQDRQFILSSKKLLLSDSGFYLCAWSGGSHRGNTIYFGEGSWLTVV.

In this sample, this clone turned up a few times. CDR3 DNA: TGTGCCAGCAGCTTAAGTGAAAACACCGGGGAGCTGTTTTTT. The encoded protein is CASSLSENTGELFF. This chain connects TRBV7-8 to TRBJ2-2; D gene ambiguous. The V gene lost 2 bases and the J gene lost 2 bases, with 6 bases spanning the gap. Germline assignment: CDR1 SGHVS and CDR2 FQNEAQ. The CDR3 length is 14 residues.

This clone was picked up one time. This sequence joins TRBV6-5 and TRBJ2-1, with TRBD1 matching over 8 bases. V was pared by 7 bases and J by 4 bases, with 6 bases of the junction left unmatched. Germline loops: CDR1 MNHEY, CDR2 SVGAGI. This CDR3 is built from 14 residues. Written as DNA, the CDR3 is TGTGCCAGCACCCCGGGACAGGCATACAATGAGCAGTTCTTC. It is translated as CASTPGQAYNEQFF.